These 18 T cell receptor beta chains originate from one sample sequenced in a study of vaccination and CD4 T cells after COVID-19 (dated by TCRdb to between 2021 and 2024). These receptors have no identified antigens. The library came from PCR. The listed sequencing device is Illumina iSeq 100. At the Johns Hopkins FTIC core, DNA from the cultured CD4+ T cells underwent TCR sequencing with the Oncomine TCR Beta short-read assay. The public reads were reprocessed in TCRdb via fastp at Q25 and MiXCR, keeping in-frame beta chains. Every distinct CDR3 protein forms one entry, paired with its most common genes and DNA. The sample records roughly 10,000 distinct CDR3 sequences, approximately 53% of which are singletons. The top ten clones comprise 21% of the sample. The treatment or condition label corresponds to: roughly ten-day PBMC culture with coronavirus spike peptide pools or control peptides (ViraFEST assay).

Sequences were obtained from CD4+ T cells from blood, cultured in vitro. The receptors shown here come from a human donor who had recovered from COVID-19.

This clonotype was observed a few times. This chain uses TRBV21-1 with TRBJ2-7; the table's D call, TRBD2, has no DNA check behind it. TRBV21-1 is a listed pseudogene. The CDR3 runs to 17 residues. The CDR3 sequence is CASSKTRTSGRSYEQYF. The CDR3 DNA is TGTGCCAGCAGCAAAACTCGGACTAGCGGGCGCTCCTACGAGCAGTACTTC.

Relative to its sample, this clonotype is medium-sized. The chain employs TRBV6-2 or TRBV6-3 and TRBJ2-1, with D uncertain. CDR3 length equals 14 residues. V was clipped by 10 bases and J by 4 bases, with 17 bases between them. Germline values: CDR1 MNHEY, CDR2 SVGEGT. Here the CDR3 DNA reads TGTGCCACCAGACTGGCGTTTAGGTACAATGAGCAGTTCTTC. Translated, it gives CATRLAFRYNEQFF.

CDR3 nucleotides: TGTGCCAGCAACACCCGGACCTTATTGAATTCACCCCTCCACTTT. Protein sequence: CASNTRTLLNSPLHF. V is TRBV27 and J is TRBJ1-6, with D hard to call. This CDR3 has 15 amino acids. Trimming removed 7 bases at V and 7 bases at J, with 17 bases between. Germline assignment: CDR1 MNHEY and CDR2 SMNVEV (reference sequence).

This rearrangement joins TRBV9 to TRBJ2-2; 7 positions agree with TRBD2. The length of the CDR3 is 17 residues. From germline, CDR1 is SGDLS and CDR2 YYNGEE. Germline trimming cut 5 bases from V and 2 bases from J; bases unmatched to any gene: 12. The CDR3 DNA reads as TGTGCCAGCAGTTATGGTGCGGGGGTTGGCAACACCGGGGAGCTGTTTTTT. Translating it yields CASSYGAGVGNTGELFF. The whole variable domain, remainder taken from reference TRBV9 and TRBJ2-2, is DSGVTQTPKHLITATGQRVTLRCSPRSGDLSVYWYQQSLDQGLQFLIQYYNGEERAKGNILERFSAQQFPDLHSELNLSSLELGDSALYFCASSYGAGVGNTGELFFGEGSRLTVL.

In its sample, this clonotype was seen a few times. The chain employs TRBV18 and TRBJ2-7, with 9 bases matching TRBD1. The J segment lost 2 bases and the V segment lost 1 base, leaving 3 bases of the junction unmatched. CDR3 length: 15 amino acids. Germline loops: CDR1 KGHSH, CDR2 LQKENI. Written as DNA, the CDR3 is TGTGCCAGCTCACCACAGGGACAGGGCACCTACGAGCAGTACTTC. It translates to CASSPQGQGTYEQYF.

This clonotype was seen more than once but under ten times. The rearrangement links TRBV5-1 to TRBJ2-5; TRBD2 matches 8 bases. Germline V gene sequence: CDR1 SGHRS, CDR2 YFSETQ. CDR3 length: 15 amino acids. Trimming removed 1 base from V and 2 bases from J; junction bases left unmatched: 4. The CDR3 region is CASSLLAGRQETQYF. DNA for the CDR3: TGCGCCAGCAGCTTGTTAGCGGGACGGCAAGAGACCCAGTACTTC.

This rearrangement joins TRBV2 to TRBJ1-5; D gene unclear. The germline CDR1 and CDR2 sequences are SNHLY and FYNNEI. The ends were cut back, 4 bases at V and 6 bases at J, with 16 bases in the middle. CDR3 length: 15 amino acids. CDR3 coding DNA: TGTGCCAGCAGTGTCTCGATCCTTCGGGGTCAGCCCCAGCATTTT. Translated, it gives CASSVSILRGQPQHF.

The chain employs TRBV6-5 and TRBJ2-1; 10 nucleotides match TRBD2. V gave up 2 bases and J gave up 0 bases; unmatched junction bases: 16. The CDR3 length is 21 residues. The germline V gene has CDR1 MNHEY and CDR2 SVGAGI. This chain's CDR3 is CASSYRPRGAGGGSSYNEQFF. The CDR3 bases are TGTGCCAGCAGTTACCGACCCAGAGGAGCGGGAGGGGGCAGCTCCTACAATGAGCAGTTCTTC.

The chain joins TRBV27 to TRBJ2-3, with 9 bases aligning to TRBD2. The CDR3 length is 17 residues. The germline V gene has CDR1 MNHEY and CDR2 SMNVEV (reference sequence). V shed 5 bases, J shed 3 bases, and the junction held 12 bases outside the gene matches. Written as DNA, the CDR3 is TGTGCCAGCAGTCCCCGAGGGCTAGCGGGATTAACAGATACGCAGTATTTT. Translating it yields CASSPRGLAGLTDTQYF.

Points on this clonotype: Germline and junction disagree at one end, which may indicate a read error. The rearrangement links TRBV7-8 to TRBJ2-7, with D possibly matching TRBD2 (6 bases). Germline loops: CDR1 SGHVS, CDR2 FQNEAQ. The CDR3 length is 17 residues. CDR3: CVSGRGGVSSPSYGQYF. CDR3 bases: TGTGTTTCAGGGCGCGGCGGGGTCTCGTCTCCTTCCTACGGGCAGTACTTC.

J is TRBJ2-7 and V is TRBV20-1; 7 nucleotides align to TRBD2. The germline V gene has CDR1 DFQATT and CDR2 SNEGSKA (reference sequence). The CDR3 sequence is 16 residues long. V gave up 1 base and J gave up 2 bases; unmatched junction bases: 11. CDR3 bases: TGCAGTGCTAGAGCCCACCCTAGCGGCTTCACCTACGAGCAGTACTTC. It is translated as CSARAHPSGFTYEQYF.

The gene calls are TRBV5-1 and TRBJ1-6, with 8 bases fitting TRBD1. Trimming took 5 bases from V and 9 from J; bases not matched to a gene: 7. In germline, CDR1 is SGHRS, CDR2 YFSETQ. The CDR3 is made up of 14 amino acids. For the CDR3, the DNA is TGCGCCAGCAGTCCAGGGGGCGCGGGTTCACCCCTCCACTTT. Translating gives CASSPGGAGSPLHF.

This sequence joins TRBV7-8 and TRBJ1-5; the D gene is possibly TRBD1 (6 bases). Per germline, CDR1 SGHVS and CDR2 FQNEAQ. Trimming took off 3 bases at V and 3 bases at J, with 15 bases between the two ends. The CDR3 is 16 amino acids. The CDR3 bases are TGTGCCAGCAGCTTGTTACAGGGCACTTCCAATCAGCCCCAGCATTTT. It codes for CASSLLQGTSNQPQHF. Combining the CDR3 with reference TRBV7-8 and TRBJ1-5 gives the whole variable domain GAGVSQSPRYKVAKRGQDVALRCDPISGHVSLFWYQQALGQGPEFLTYFQNEAQLDKSGLPSDRFFAERPEGSVSTLKIQRTQQEDSAVYLCASSLLQGTSNQPQHFGDGTRLSIL.

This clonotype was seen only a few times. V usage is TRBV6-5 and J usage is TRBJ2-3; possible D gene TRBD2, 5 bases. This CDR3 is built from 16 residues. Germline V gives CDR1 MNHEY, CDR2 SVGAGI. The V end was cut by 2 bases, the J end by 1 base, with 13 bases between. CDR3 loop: CASSYLGVRGTDTQYF. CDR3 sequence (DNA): TGTGCCAGCAGTTACCTCGGGGTGAGGGGCACAGATACGCAGTATTTT.

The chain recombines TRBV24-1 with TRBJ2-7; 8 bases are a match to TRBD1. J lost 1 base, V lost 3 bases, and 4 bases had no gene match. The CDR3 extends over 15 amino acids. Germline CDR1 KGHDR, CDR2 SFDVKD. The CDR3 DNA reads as TGTGCCACCAGTGATCCACGACAGGGGTCCTACGAGCAGTACTTC. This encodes CATSDPRQGSYEQYF.

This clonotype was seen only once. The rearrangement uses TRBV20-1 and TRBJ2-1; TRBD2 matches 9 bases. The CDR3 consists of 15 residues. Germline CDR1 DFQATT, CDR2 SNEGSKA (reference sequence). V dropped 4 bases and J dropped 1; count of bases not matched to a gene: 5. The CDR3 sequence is CSANSGGTSYNEQFF. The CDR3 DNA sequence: TGCAGTGCTAACAGCGGGGGGACATCCTACAATGAGCAGTTCTTC.

CDR3 residues: CSVPTFTGDYGYTF. In nucleotides, the CDR3 is TGCAGTGTCCCAACTTTTACAGGCGACTATGGCTACACCTTC. V is TRBV20-1 and J is TRBJ1-2; D might be TRBD1 (5 bases). V lost 7 bases and J lost 3, with 18 bases in between. CDR1 is DFQATT and CDR2 is SNEGSKA in the germline V gene (reference sequence). The CDR3 runs to 14 residues.

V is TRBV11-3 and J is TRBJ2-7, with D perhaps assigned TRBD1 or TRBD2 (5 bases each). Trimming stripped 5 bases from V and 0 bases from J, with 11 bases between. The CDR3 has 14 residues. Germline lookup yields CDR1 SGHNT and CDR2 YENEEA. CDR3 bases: TGTGCCAGCAGCAACCGGGACGACTCCTACGAGCAGTACTTC. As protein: CASSNRDDSYEQYF.